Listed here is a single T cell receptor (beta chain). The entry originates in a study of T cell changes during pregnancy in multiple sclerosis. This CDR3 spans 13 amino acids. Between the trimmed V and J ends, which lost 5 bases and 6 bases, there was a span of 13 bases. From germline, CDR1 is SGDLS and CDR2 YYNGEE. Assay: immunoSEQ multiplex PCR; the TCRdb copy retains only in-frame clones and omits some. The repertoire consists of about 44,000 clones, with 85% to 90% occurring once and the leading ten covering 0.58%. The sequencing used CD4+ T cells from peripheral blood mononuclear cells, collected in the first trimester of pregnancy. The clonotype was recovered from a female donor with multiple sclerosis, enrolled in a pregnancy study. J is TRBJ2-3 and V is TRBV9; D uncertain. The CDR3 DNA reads TGTGCCAGCAGTGTTCTTCAGAGGGATACGCAGTATTTT. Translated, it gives CASSVLQRDTQYF. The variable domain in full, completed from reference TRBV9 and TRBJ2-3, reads DSGVTQTPKHLITATGQRVTLRCSPRSGDLSVYWYQQSLDQGLQFLIQYYNGEERAKGNILERFSAQQFPDLHSELNLSSLELGDSALYFCASSVLQRDTQYFGPGTRLTVL.